This TCR beta chain emerged from a study of cytomegalovirus exposure and HLA in healthy donors. Study findings and constraints: Being indistinguishable, some V segments were excluded, TRBV6-2 and TRBV6-3 among them.

After removal of 5 bases from V and 3 bases from J, the junction contained 16 bases not matched to a gene. Germline CDR1 reads SGHAT; CDR2 reads FQDESV (reference sequence). The CDR3 is made up of 18 amino acids. On this clone itself: Its antigen is undetermined.

The PCR made use of 60 Vbeta and 13 Jbeta primers. Produced via immunoSEQ multiplex PCR; TCRdb's table is partial and in-frame only. Here the sample spans approximately 220,000 clones, approximately 80% being singletons. The sample taken for sequencing was PBMCs. The gene calls are TRBV11-1 and TRBJ2-1; 7 positions agree with TRBD2. The TCR comes from a girl between 5 and 17 years old in good health and CMV-seronegative. CDR3 amino acids: CASSPGRGRRDYYNEQFF. CDR3 nucleotide sequence: TGTGCCAGCAGCCCCGGGCGGGGGAGGCGGGACTACTACAATGAGCAGTTCTTC.